The 5 T cell receptor beta chains reported below all come from one sample, sequenced in a study of blood T cell repertoires in COVID-19. Clones were sequenced by immunoSEQ multiplex PCR, and TCRdb holds only the in-frame ones, with some missing. The table includes 270,000 or so clones, roughly 91% detected once. Sequencing was done on a sample of peripheral blood. Source of these receptors: a man aged 40-49 years with acute or convalescent COVID-19.

The rearrangement links TRBV6-1 to TRBJ1-1; no clear D gene. Germline assignment: CDR1 MNHNS and CDR2 SASEGT. V lost 1 base, J lost 3 bases, and 9 bases lay in between. This CDR3 comprises 14 residues. The CDR3 region has the DNA TGTGCCAGCAGTGAAGGGCAGGCGTACACTGAAGCTTTCTTT. Its translation: CASSEGQAYTEAFF.

The chain joins TRBV6-2 or TRBV6-3 to TRBJ2-7; 7 bases fit TRBD1. This CDR3 comprises 15 residues. Germline trimming cut 6 bases from V and 6 bases from J; bases unmatched to any gene: 14. Per the germline V gene, CDR1 is MNHEY and CDR2 is SVGEGT. CDR3 nucleotides: TGTGCCAGCAGCACCGGGACAGCCCAAGGGATCGAGCAGTACTTC. It translates to CASSTGTAQGIEQYF.

This chain uses TRBV7-9 with TRBJ1-4; D possibly corresponds to TRBD1 (6 bases). The germline gives CDR1 SEHNR, CDR2 FQNEAQ (reference sequence). Trimming stripped 8 bases from V and 3 bases from J, with 16 bases between. This CDR3 contains 15 residues. The CDR3, as DNA: TGTGCCAGCCAACAAAGGGGGACCGCTAATGAAAAACTGTTTTTT. As protein: CASQQRGTANEKLFF.

V usage is TRBV9 and J usage is TRBJ1-2, with 8 nucleotides matching TRBD1. V trimming: 2 bases; J trimming: 7 bases; junction bases outside the gene matches: 7. The CDR3 covers 14 residues. Germline V gives CDR1 SGDLS, CDR2 YYNGEE. CDR3 sequence reads: CASSVRTGNSGYTF. CDR3 nucleotide sequence: TGTGCCAGCAGCGTCCGGACAGGGAATAGTGGCTACACCTTC.

The chain employs TRBV3-1 (or the pseudogene TRBV3-2) and TRBJ1-4; D gene uncertain. V was pared by 4 bases and J by 6 bases, with 12 bases between. Germline V gene sequence: CDR1 LGHDT, CDR2 YNNKEL (reference sequence). The CDR3 totals 14 residues. DNA of the CDR3: TGTGCCAGCAGCCCCAAGGACGGGGATGAAAAACTGTTTTTT. This encodes CASSPKDGDEKLFF.